The rows below give T cell receptor beta chains drawn from one sample of a study of shared clonotypes between healthy human individuals. TCRdb's copy holds only in-frame clones and misses some; the assay was immunoSEQ multiplex PCR. The data show around 1.9 million clones, about 93% seen once. Sequencing used naive CD8+ T cells from PBMCs. The receptors shown here come from a young man in good health. Some clones in this sample may be carry-over from other donors' samples. Both conserved end residues are part of each CDR3. D genes are given only for firm matches. The size field is filled for only some rows; it gives once, few, many or a size class.

J: TRBJ2-3
D: -
size: -
V: TRBV27
DNA: TGTGCCAGCAGTTTATACTGGCGGGGCACAGATACGCAGTATTTT
CDR3: CASSLYWRGTDTQYF

J: TRBJ2-1
D: -
size: -
V: TRBV9
DNA: TGTGCCAGCAGCCCACGGACTACGAGCTCCTACAATGAGCAGTTCTTC
CDR3: CASSPRTTSSYNEQFF

J: TRBJ1-1
D: TRBD1
size: -
V: TRBV19
DNA: TGTGCCAGTAGTATTAAGAGGATCAGGGGGGACACTGAAGCTTTCTTT
CDR3: CASSIKRIRGDTEAFF

J: TRBJ2-5
D: -
size: once
V: TRBV9
DNA: TGTGCCAGCAGCGATAGCGGAGGGACCCGAGAGACCCAGTACTTC
CDR3: CASSDSGGTRETQYF

J: TRBJ2-1
D: TRBD2
size: -
V: TRBV10-1
DNA: TGCGCCAGCAGTGATGGGGGAGGGCCGGGAGAGCAGTTCTTC
CDR3: CASSDGGGPGEQFF

J: TRBJ1-1
D: -
size: -
V: TRBV12-5
DNA: TGTGCTAGTGCCCTCGGGGCGACTGAAGCTTTCTTT
CDR3: CASALGATEAFF

J: TRBJ2-7
D: -
size: -
V: TRBV19
DNA: TGTGCCAGTACAGGGAGTTTCTACGAGCAGTACTTC
CDR3: CASTGSFYEQYF

J: TRBJ2-7
D: TRBD1
size: -
V: TRBV7-6
DNA: TGTGCCAGCAGCTTAGAGGTGGGGACAGGGGGCAGGCAGCAGTACTTC
CDR3: CASSLEVGTGGRQQYF

J: TRBJ2-3
D: -
size: once
V: TRBV27
DNA: TGTGCCAGCAGCACCCTCGGGACAGATACGCAGTATTTT
CDR3: CASSTLGTDTQYF

J: TRBJ2-1
D: TRBD2
size: -
V: TRBV7-9
DNA: TGTGCCAGCAGCCGTTCTTGGACTAGCGCCTACAATGAGCAGTTCTTC
CDR3: CASSRSWTSAYNEQFF

J: TRBJ1-1
D: -
size: -
V: TRBV29-1
DNA: TGCAGCGCCCCGCGGCGGACCGATAGCACTGAAGCTTTCTTT
CDR3: CSAPRRTDSTEAFF

J: TRBJ2-3
D: TRBD1
size: -
V: TRBV4-1
DNA: TGCGCCAGCAGCCAAGATGGGACAGGCACAGATACGCAGTATTTT
CDR3: CASSQDGTGTDTQYF

J: TRBJ2-7
D: TRBD1
size: -
V: TRBV9
DNA: TGTGCCAGTTCGGGACAGGCGTCCTACGAGCAGTACTTC
CDR3: CASSGQASYEQYF

J: TRBJ2-1
D: -
size: -
V: TRBV2
DNA: TGTGCCAGCAGTGAAGCTGAAATAGCGGATCGTGAGCAGTTCTTC
CDR3: CASSEAEIADREQFF

J: TRBJ2-7
D: -
size: -
V: TRBV28
DNA: TGTGCCAGCGAGGACCTCTACGAGCAGTACTTC
CDR3: CASEDLYEQYF

J: TRBJ2-3
D: -
size: -
V: TRBV19
DNA: TGTGCCAGTAGTATGGCGGGCACAGATACGCAGTATTTT
CDR3: CASSMAGTDTQYF

J: TRBJ2-7
D: -
size: -
V: TRBV27
DNA: TGTGCCAGCAGTGAATCGGCCCTCTTAAACGAGCAGTACTTC
CDR3: CASSESALLNEQYF

J: TRBJ2-7
D: -
size: -
V: TRBV29-1
DNA: TGCAGCGTTGAAGGCCAGCTCGGGTTTTACGAGCAGTACTTC
CDR3: CSVEGQLGFYEQYF

J: TRBJ1-5
D: -
size: -
V: TRBV5-6
DNA: TGTGCCAGCAGCCGAGGGGCCGGGGGTCAGCCCCAGCATTTT
CDR3: CASSRGAGGQPQHF

J: TRBJ2-2
D: TRBD2
size: -
V: TRBV10-3
DNA: TGTGCCATCAGTGAGTCGCCGGGACTAGTTACCGGGGAGCTGTTTTTT
CDR3: CAISESPGLVTGELFF

J: TRBJ2-7
D: -
size: -
V: TRBV7-3
DNA: TGTGCCAGCAGCTTAATAGGGGGGCCCTCCTACGAGCAGTACTTC
CDR3: CASSLIGGPSYEQYF

J: TRBJ2-5
D: -
size: once
V: TRBV29-1
DNA: TGCAGCGTTGAGGCCCAGTACCAAGAGACCCAGTACTTC
CDR3: CSVEAQYQETQYF

J: TRBJ2-4
D: -
size: -
V: TRBV7-9
DNA: TGTGCCAGCAGCCGAGAGGGAGGAGGGAACATTCAGTACTTC
CDR3: CASSREGGGNIQYF

J: TRBJ2-7
D: TRBD1
size: -
V: TRBV27
DNA: TGTGCCAGCGGGGACAGGGCGTTCTACGAGCAGTACTTC
CDR3: CASGDRAFYEQYF

J: TRBJ1-1
D: TRBD1
size: few
V: TRBV29-1
DNA: TGCAGCGTTGAGACAGGGGAAAACACTGAAGCTTTCTTT
CDR3: CSVETGENTEAFF

J: TRBJ2-2
D: -
size: -
V: TRBV27
DNA: TGTGCCAGCAGTTCAGGCTCGAACACCGGGGAGCTGTTTTTT
CDR3: CASSSGSNTGELFF

J: TRBJ1-2
D: -
size: -
V: TRBV10-3
DNA: TGTGCCATCAGTGAATCGGCAGGGTATAACTACGGCTACACCTTC
CDR3: CAISESAGYNYGYTF

J: TRBJ2-3
D: -
size: -
V: TRBV7-9
DNA: TGTGCCAGCAGCTTAGGTGTCTCTAGCGCAGATACGCAGTATTTT
CDR3: CASSLGVSSADTQYF

J: TRBJ2-3
D: TRBD1
size: -
V: TRBV7-9
DNA: TGTGCCAGCAGCGACGGGACAGTAGATACGCAGTATTTT
CDR3: CASSDGTVDTQYF

J: TRBJ2-1
D: -
size: -
V: TRBV6-5
DNA: TGTGCCAGCAGTGGCGACGGGAGCTCCAATGAGCAGTTCTTC
CDR3: CASSGDGSSNEQFF

J: TRBJ1-5
D: -
size: -
V: TRBV27
DNA: TGTGCCAGCGGACGGCACCTTAGTCGGGACGGCGGCAATCAGCCCCAGCATTTT
CDR3: CASGRHLSRDGGNQPQHF

J: TRBJ1-5
D: TRBD1
size: -
V: TRBV6-5
DNA: TGTGCCAGCAGAACGACAGGGCAGAGGCAGCCCCAGCATTTT
CDR3: CASRTTGQRQPQHF

J: TRBJ2-5
D: -
size: -
V: TRBV9
DNA: TGTGCCAGCAGCGTAGGAGGGGACTCGGAGACCCAGTACTTC
CDR3: CASSVGGDSETQYF

J: TRBJ2-7
D: -
size: -
V: TRBV27
DNA: TGTGCCAGCAGTTTATCTGCCTCCTACGAGCAGTACTTC
CDR3: CASSLSASYEQYF

J: TRBJ2-2
D: TRBD2
size: -
V: TRBV5-1
DNA: TGCGCCAGCAGCTCCGTGGGGACTAGCGGGATTGGCACCGGGGAGCTGTTTTTT
CDR3: CASSSVGTSGIGTGELFF

J: TRBJ2-1
D: -
size: -
V: TRBV27
DNA: TGTGCCAGCAGTTTACGTCAGAGCTCCTACAATGAGCAGTTCTTC
CDR3: CASSLRQSSYNEQFF

J: TRBJ2-1
D: TRBD2
size: -
V: TRBV9
DNA: TGTGCCAGCAGCGCCCACATAGGACTAGCGGGAGCGGAGCAGTTCTTC
CDR3: CASSAHIGLAGAEQFF

J: TRBJ2-7
D: -
size: -
V: TRBV7-8
DNA: TGTGCCAGCAGCTTAGGTGCCAGGGGTTACGAGCAGTACTTC
CDR3: CASSLGARGYEQYF

J: TRBJ1-2
D: TRBD1
size: -
V: TRBV28
DNA: TGTGCCAGCAGTTTAAGACCCAGGGGGATGTACTACACCTTC
CDR3: CASSLRPRGMYYTF

J: TRBJ1-4
D: -
size: -
V: TRBV5-1
DNA: TGCGCCAGCAGCCCGGAGGGATTGCGCGAAAAACTGTTTTTT
CDR3: CASSPEGLREKLFF

J: TRBJ2-3
D: TRBD1
size: -
V: TRBV15
DNA: TGTGCCACCAGCCGGGACAGGGTGACAGATACGCAGTATTTT
CDR3: CATSRDRVTDTQYF

J: TRBJ2-3
D: TRBD1
size: -
V: TRBV7-9
DNA: TGTGCCAGCAGCCCGGCCTCGGGGACAGCCACAGATACGCAGTATTTT
CDR3: CASSPASGTATDTQYF

J: TRBJ2-3
D: -
size: once
V: TRBV5-1
DNA: TGCGCCAGCAGCTTGGTTGGGGTCTCTAGCACAGATACGCAGTATTTT
CDR3: CASSLVGVSSTDTQYF

J: TRBJ2-7
D: -
size: -
V: TRBV6-1
DNA: TGTGCCAGCAGTGACGCTCTAGGGCTTCCCTACGAGCAGTACTTC
CDR3: CASSDALGLPYEQYF

J: TRBJ1-1
D: TRBD1
size: -
V: TRBV6-6
DNA: TGTGCCAGCAGCCCGATAGACAGGGGAAACGCTTTCTTT
CDR3: CASSPIDRGNAFF

J: TRBJ1-1
D: -
size: -
V: TRBV28
DNA: TGTGCCAGCAGTTTATTTTCCAGGGGCACTGAAGCTTTCTTT
CDR3: CASSLFSRGTEAFF

J: TRBJ2-1
D: -
size: -
V: TRBV27
DNA: TGTGCCAGCAGACCCTTGGCGAGTAGGAGCTCCTACAATGAACAGTTCTTC
CDR3: CASRPLASRSSYNEQFF

J: TRBJ1-3
D: -
size: -
V: TRBV4-3
DNA: TGCGCCAGCAGCTCAGCCCGAGGAAACACCATATATTTT
CDR3: CASSSARGNTIYF

J: TRBJ2-1
D: TRBD2
size: -
V: TRBV27
DNA: TGTGCCAGCAGACTACGTGGTAGCGGGAGGGTGTATTCGGATGAGCAGTTCTTC
CDR3: CASRLRGSGRVYSDEQFF

J: TRBJ1-4
D: TRBD1
size: -
V: TRBV6-1
DNA: TGTGCCAACAGTGAATCTCGACAGGGAGGTGAAAAACTGTTTTTT
CDR3: CANSESRQGGEKLFF

J: TRBJ1-2
D: -
size: -
V: TRBV28
DNA: TGTGCCAGCAGTTTGATCGTGGACTTATCAGGCTACACCTTC
CDR3: CASSLIVDLSGYTF

J: TRBJ1-2
D: TRBD1
size: -
V: TRBV28
DNA: TGTGCCAGCAGTTTCCGGAGACAGGGCACACGAGGGGGAGATGGCTACACCTTC
CDR3: CASSFRRQGTRGGDGYTF

J: TRBJ2-2
D: -
size: -
V: TRBV9
DNA: TGTGCCAGCAGCGTAAACAGGGAAGGAACCGGGGAGCTGTTTTTT
CDR3: CASSVNREGTGELFF

J: TRBJ1-4
D: TRBD1
size: few
V: TRBV13
DNA: TGTGCCAGCAGCTTCGCCGGGACAGGGGACGAAAAACTGTTTTTT
CDR3: CASSFAGTGDEKLFF